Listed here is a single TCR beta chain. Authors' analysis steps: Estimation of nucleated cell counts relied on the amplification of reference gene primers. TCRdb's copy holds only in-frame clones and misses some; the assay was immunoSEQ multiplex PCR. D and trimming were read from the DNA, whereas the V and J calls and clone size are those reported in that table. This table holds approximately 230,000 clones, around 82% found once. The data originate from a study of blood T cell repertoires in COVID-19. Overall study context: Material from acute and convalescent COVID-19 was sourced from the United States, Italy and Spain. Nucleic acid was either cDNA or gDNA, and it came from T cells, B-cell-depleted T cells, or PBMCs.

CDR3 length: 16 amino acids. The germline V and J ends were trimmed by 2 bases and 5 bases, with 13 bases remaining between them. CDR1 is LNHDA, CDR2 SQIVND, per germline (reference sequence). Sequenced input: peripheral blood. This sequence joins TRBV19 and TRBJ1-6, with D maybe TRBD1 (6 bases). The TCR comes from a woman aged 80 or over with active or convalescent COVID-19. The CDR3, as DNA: TGTGCCAGTAGTATAACCGCAGGGGACCATAATTCACCCCTCCACTTT. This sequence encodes CASSITAGDHNSPLHF.